This T cell receptor (beta chain) was found in a study of Ad26.COV2.S vaccination and SARS-CoV-2 variants. Sequencing used immunoSEQ multiplex PCR; TCRdb keeps in-frame clones, though not all of them. Of over 200,000 clones in the sample, approximately 88% are singletons; the top ten hold over 8.5%. Worth noting for this clone: Its antigen is as yet unknown.

Treatment of the sample: about 20 received Ad26.COV2.S at low or high dose, single or two shots; several received placebo; per-sample allocation not given. Vaccine and placebo recipients were sampled on day 63 after the first injection. Germline V gene sequence: CDR1 SGHRS, CDR2 YFSETQ. Between the trimmed V and J ends, which lost 4 bases and 7 bases, there was a span of 18 bases. CDR3 length: 14 amino acids. Whole-study findings and limits: With respect to non-spike TCR breadth, vaccine and placebo recipients were similar.

The genes are TRBV5-1 and TRBJ2-7, with D possibly TRBD1 on 6 matching bases. The source material was peripheral blood, sampled in a trial of Ad26.COV2.S vaccine versus placebo. The sequence came from a person aged 18-65 years who received the Ad26.COV2.S COVID-19 vaccine or a placebo. CDR3 sequence (DNA): TGCGCCAGCAGCATACCAACAGGGTCGGAAGAGCAGTACTTC. This translates into CASSIPTGSEEQYF.